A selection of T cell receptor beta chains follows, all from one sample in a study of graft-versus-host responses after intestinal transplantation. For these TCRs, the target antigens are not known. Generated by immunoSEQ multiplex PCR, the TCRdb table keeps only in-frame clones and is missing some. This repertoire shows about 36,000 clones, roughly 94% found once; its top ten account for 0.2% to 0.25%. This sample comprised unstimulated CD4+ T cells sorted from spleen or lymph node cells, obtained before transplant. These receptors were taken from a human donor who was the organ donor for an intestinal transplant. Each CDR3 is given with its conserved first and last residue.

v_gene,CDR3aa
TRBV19,CASSMANRDSPLHF
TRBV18,CASSPGVGDNYGYTF
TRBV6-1,CASSDRTSGGAGSYNEQFF
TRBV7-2,CASSFQQGAEEQFF
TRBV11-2,CASRRRQDYGYTF
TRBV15,CATRLHRGNTEAFF
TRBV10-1,CASSDRDGESSYEQYF
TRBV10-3,CAISEIGETQYF
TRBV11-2,CASSLEGETQYF
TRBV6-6,CASSYWTSGGADIQYF
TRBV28,CASSFLWGLTGELFF
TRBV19,CASSITEQGHEQYF
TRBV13,CASSLGGDGYTF
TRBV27,CASSLRDADTQYF
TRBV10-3,CAISESGLAPYNEQFF
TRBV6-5,CASRFTDTQYF
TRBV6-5,CASSYSRGEYEQYF
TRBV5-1,CASSLAVRGGGEQFF
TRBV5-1,CASSLAPSGGAQTQYF
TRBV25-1,CASSEPRDSYGYTF
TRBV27,CASSPGLGSTDTQYF
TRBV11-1,CASSLLYRPTEQFF
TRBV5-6,CASSLRLVTEAFF
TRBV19,CASSIPAGAGTDTQYF
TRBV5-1,CASSFRTGELQATQYF
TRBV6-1,CASRQPLTSTDTQYF
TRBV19,CASSIQGSNQPQHF
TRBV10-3,CAISEQGGREKLFF
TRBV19,CASNGLKFSYEQYF
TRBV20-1,CSARGGNTIYF
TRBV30,CAWNSSPFSGNTIYF